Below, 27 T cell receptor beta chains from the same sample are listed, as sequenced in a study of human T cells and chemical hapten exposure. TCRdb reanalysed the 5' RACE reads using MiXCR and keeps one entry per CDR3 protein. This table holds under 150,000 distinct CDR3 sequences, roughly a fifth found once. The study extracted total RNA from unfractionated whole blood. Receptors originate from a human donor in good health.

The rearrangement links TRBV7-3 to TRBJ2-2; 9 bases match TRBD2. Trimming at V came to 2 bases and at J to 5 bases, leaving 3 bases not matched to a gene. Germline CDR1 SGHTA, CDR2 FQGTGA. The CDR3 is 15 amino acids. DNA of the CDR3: TGTGCCAGCAGCTTAGGGCTAGCGGGGACCGGGGAGCTGTTTTTT. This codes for CASSLGLAGTGELFF.

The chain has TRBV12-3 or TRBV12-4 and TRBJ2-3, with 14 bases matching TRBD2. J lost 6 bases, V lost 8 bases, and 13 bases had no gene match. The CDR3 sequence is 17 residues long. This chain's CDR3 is CASRIGTSGSGRDTQYF. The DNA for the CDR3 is TGTGCCAGCCGTATCGGGACTAGCGGGAGTGGAAGGGATACGCAGTATTTT.

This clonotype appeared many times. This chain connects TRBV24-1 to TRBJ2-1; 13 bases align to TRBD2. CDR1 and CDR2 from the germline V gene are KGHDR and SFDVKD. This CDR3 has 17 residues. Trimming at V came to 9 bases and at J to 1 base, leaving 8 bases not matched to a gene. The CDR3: CATAWGTSGKSYNEQFF. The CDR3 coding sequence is TGTGCCACCGCATGGGGGACTAGCGGGAAGTCCTACAATGAGCAGTTCTTC.

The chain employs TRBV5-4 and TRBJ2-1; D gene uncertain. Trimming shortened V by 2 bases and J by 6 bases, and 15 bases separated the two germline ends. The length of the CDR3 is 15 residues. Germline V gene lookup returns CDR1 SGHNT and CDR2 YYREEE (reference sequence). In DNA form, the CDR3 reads TGTGCCAGCAGCTTTGTTAGCCCGTTGGGCAATGAGCAGTTCTTC. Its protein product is CASSFVSPLGNEQFF.

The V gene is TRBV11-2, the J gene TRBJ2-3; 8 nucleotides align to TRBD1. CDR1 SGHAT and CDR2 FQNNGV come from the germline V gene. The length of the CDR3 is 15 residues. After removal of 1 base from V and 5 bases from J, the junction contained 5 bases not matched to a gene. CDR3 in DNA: TGTGCCAGCAGCTTAGGGACAGGGTTAGGAGATACGCAGTATTTT. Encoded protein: CASSLGTGLGDTQYF.

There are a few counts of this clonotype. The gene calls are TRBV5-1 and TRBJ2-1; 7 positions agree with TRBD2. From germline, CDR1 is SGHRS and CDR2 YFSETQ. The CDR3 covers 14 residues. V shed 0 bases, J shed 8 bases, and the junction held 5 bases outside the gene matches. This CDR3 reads CASSLELGRDEQFF. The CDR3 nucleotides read TGCGCCAGCAGCTTGGAACTGGGGAGGGATGAGCAGTTCTTC.

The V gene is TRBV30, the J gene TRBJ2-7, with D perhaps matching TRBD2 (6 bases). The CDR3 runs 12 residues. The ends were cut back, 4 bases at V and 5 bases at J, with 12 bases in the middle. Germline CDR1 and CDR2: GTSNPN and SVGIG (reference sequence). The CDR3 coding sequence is TGTGCCTGGACCCCTGGCGGGGACGAGCAGTACTTC. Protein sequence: CAWTPGGDEQYF.

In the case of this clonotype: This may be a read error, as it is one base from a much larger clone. CDR3 nucleotide sequence: TGTGCCAGCAGCTTGAACTCCTACGAGCAGTACTTC. Its protein is CASSLNSYEQYF. The chain couples TRBV5-4 to TRBJ2-7, with D hard to call. V was clipped by 1 base and J by 0 bases, with 2 bases between them. CDR1 SGHNT and CDR2 YYREEE come from the germline V gene (reference sequence). The CDR3 sequence is 12 residues long.

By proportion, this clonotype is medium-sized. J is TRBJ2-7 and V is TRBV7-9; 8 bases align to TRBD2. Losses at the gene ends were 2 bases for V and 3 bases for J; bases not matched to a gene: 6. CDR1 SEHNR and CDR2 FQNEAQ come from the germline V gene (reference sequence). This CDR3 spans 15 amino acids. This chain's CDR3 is CASSLLSGRGYEQYF. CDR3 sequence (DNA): TGTGCCAGCAGCTTACTGAGCGGGAGAGGCTACGAGCAGTACTTC. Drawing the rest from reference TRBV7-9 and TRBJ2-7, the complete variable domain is DTGVSQNPRHKITKRGQNVTFRCDPISEHNRLYWYRQTLGQGPEFLTYFQNEAQLEKSRLLSDRFSAERPKGSFSTLEIQRTEQGDSAMYLCASSLLSGRGYEQYFGPGTRLTVT.

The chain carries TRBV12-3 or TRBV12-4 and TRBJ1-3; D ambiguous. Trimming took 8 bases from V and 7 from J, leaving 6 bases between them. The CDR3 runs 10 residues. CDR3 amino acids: CASGWNTIYF. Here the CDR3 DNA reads TGTGCCAGCGGATGGAACACCATATATTTT.

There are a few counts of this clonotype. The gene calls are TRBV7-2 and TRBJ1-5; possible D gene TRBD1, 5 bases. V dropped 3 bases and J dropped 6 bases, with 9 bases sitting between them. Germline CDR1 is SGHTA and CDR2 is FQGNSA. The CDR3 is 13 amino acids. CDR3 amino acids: CASSLQGPQPQHF. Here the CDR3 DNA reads TGTGCCAGCAGCTTGCAGGGTCCTCAGCCCCAGCATTTT.

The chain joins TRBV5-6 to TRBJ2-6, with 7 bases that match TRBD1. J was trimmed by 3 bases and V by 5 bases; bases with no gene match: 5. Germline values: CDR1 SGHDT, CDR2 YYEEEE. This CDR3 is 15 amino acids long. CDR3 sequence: CASSPRGLGANVLTF. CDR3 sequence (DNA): TGTGCCAGCAGTCCTAGGGGGCTTGGGGCCAACGTCCTGACTTTC.

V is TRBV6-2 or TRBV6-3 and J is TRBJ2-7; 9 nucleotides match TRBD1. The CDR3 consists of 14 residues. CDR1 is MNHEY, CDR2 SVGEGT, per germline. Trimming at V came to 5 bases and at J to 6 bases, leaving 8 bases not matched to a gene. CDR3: CASSARTGASEQYF. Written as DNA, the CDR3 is TGTGCCAGCAGTGCCCGGACAGGGGCGAGCGAGCAGTACTTC.

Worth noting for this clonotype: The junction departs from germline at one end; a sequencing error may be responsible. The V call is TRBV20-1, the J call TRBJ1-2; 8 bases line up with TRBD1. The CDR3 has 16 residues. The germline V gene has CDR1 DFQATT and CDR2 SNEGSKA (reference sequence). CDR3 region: CSARPGIGQGIGGDTF. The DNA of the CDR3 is TGCAGTGCTAGACCCGGGATTGGACAGGGTATTGGTGGCGACACCTTC.

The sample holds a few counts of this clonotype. CDR3 in amino acids: CASATDSSSTDTQYF. The CDR3 nucleotides are TGCGCCAGCGCTACCGACAGCTCTAGCACAGATACGCAGTATTTT. The gene calls are TRBV5-1 and TRBJ2-3; a weak D match, TRBD1 (5 bases). Germline CDR1 is SGHRS and CDR2 is YFSETQ. This CDR3 spans 15 amino acids. The germline V and J ends were trimmed by 7 bases and 0 bases, with 15 bases remaining between them.

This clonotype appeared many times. The CDR3 sequence: CASTSTGGGGSYNEQFF. DNA of the CDR3: TGTGCCAGCACCTCCACGGGGGGGGGCGGTTCCTACAATGAGCAGTTCTTC. This chain links TRBV28 with TRBJ2-1; the match to TRBD2 covers 8 bases. After removal of 7 bases from V and 1 base from J, the junction contained 12 bases not matched to a gene. This CDR3 is 17 amino acids long. Germline CDR1 MDHEN, CDR2 SYDVKM.

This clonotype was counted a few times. The CDR3 DNA sequence: TGTGCCTGGACCGGGACAGGATCCTACGAGCAGTACTTC. Translating it yields CAWTGTGSYEQYF. This chain connects TRBV30 to TRBJ2-7; TRBD1 matches at 8 bases. J lost 1 base, V lost 4 bases, and 3 bases had no gene match. This CDR3 is built from 13 residues. CDR1 is GTSNPN and CDR2 is SVGIG in the germline V gene (reference sequence).

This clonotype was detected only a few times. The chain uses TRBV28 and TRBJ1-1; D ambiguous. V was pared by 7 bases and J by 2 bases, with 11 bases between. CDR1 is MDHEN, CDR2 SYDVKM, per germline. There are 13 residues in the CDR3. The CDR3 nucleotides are TGTGCCAGCACCTGGCACGGAAACACTGAAGCTTTCTTT. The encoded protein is CASTWHGNTEAFF.

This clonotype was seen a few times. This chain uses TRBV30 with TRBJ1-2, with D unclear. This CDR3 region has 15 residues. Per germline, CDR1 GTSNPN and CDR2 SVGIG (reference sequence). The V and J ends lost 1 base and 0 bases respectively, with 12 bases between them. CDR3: CAWSDHPTANYGYTF. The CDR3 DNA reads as TGTGCCTGGAGTGATCATCCTACAGCTAACTATGGCTACACCTTC.

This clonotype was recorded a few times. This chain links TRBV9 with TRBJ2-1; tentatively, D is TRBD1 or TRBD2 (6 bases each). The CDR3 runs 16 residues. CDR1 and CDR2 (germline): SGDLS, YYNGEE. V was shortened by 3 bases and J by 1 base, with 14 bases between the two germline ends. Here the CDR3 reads CASSGGGTPSYNEQFF. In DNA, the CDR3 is TGTGCCAGCAGCGGAGGGGGGACACCATCCTACAATGAGCAGTTCTTC.

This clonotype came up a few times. CDR3 nucleotides: TGCAGTGCTAGGACCGACCCTAGCAATCAGCCCCAGCATTTT. It encodes CSARTDPSNQPQHF. The V call is TRBV20-1, the J call TRBJ1-5; no clear D. Trimming removed 3 bases from V and 0 bases from J, with 9 bases in between. There are 14 residues in the CDR3. Germline CDR1 DFQATT, CDR2 SNEGSKA (reference sequence).

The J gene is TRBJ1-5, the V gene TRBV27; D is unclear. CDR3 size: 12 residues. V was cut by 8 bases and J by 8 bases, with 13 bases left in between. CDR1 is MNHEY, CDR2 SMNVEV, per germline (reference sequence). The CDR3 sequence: CASPRPGEPQHF. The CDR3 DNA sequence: TGTGCCAGCCCAAGGCCGGGAGAGCCCCAGCATTTT.

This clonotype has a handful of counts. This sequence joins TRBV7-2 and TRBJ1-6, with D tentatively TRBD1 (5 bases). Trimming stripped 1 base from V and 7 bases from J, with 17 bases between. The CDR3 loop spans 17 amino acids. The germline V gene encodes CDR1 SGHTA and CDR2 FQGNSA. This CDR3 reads CASSLVGPGTGNSPLHF. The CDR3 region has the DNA TGTGCCAGCAGCTTAGTCGGCCCGGGGACGGGGAATTCACCCCTCCACTTT. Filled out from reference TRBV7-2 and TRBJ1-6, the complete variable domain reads GAGVSQSPSNKVTEKGKDVELRCDPISGHTALYWYRQSLGQGLEFLIYFQGNSAPDKSGLPSDRFSAERTGGSVSTLTIQRTQQEDSAVYLCASSLVGPGTGNSPLHFGNGTRLTVT.

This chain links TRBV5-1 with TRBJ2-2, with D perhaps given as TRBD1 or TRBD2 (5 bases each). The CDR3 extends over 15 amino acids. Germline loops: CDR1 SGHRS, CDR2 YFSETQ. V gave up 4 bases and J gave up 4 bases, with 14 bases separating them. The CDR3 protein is CASSRDPSSTGELFF. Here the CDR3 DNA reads TGCGCCAGCAGCCGGGACCCCTCGAGCACCGGGGAGCTGTTTTTT. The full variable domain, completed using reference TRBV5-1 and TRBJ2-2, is KAGVTQTPRYLIKTRGQQVTLSCSPISGHRSVSWYQQTPGQGLQFLFEYFSETQRNKGNFPGRFSGRQFSNSRSEMNVSTLELGDSALYLCASSRDPSSTGELFFGEGSRLTVL.

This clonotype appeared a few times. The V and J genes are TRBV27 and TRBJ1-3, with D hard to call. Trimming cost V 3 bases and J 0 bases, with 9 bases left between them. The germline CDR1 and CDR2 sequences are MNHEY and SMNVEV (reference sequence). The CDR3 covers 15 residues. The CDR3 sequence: CASSFNPSSGNTIYF. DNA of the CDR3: TGTGCCAGCAGTTTCAACCCCAGCTCTGGAAACACCATATATTTT.

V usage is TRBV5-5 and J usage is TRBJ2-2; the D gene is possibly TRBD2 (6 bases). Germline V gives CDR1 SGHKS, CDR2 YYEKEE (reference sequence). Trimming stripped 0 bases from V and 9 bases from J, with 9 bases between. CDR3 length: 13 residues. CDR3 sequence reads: CASSLVGGRELFF. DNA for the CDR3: TGTGCCAGCAGCTTGGTGGGGGGTCGGGAGCTGTTTTTT. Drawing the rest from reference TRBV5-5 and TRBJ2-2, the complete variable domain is DAGVTQSPTHLIKTRGQQVTLRCSPISGHKSVSWYQQVLGQGPQFIFQYYEKEERGRGNFPDRFSARQFPNYSSELNVNALLLGDSALYLCASSLVGGRELFFGEGSRLTVL.

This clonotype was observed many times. The CDR3 loop reads CSGADSRGANVLTF. DNA for the CDR3: TGCAGTGGGGCCGACTCTAGGGGGGCCAACGTCCTGACTTTC. The chain has TRBV20-1 and TRBJ2-6; no reliable D call. Trimming pared 7 bases from V and 4 bases from J, leaving 14 bases between. This CDR3 has 14 amino acids. From germline, CDR1 is DFQATT and CDR2 SNEGSKA (reference sequence).